This T cell receptor beta chain stems from a study of blood T cell repertoires in COVID-19. Study summary: There were acute and convalescent COVID-19 samples, and they came from the United States, Italy and Spain. Sample material is recorded as cDNA or gDNA derived from T cells, B-cell-depleted T cells, or PBMCs.

The table came from immunoSEQ multiplex PCR; TCRdb's copy has only in-frame clones and leaves some out. The sample shows about 240,000 clones, more than 75% of them seen only once. The germline CDR1 and CDR2 sequences are LNHDA and SQIVND (reference sequence). The CDR3 spans 15 residues. Deletions cut 9 bases from V and 4 bases from J, with 20 bases between. Enrolled through a virtual design, the participants were between 18 and 89 years of age and came from about two dozen US areas. The TCR sequence derives from a woman in her forties with acute COVID-19. The V call is TRBV19, the J call TRBJ2-3, with D possibly TRBD2 on 5 matching bases. Material: PBMCs or T cells enriched from blood (not recorded which). The CDR3 nucleotides read TGTGCCAGCCGTCCCCTTTCGGGGATCGCAGATACGCAGTATTTT. Translating gives CASRPLSGIADTQYF. The whole variable domain, remainder taken from reference TRBV19 and TRBJ2-3, is DGGITQSPKYLFRKEGQNVTLSCEQNLNHDAMYWYRQDPGQGLRLIYYSQIVNDFQKGDIAEGYSVSREKKESFPLTVTSAQKNPTAFYLCASRPLSGIADTQYFGPGTRLTVL.